A single sample is the source of the 15 T cell receptor beta chains below, sequenced in a study of blood T cell repertoires in COVID-19. The data were produced by immunoSEQ multiplex PCR, yet TCRdb's version contains in-frame clones alone and is incomplete. Counted here are 85,000 to 90,000 clones, around 80% occurring once; the ten biggest clones make up 0.95% to 1.5%. The sequencing input was peripheral blood. These receptors all come from a woman at least 80 years old with acute or convalescent COVID-19.

This chain links TRBV5-4 with TRBJ2-3; 7 bases line up with TRBD2. V lost 3 bases to trimming and J lost 2 bases; unmatched junction nucleotides: 12. Germline V gene sequence: CDR1 SGHNT, CDR2 YYREEE (reference sequence). The CDR3 has 17 amino acids. The DNA for the CDR3 is TGTGCCAGCAGCTCCCCCCTAGGGACTACTAACACAGATACGCAGTATTTT. Its protein product is CASSSPLGTTNTDTQYF. The variable domain in full, completed from reference TRBV5-4 and TRBJ2-3, reads ETGVTQSPTHLIKTRGQQVTLRCSSQSGHNTVSWYQQALGQGPQFIFQYYREEENGRGNFPPRFSGLQFPNYSSELNVNALELDDSALYLCASSSPLGTTNTDTQYFGPGTRLTVL.

This clone came up a few times. The chain has TRBV19 and TRBJ1-2; 8 bases agree with TRBD1. The V and J ends lost 3 bases and 4 bases, in that order; junction bases with no gene match: 7. Per the germline V gene, CDR1 is LNHDA and CDR2 is SQIVND (reference sequence). The CDR3 length is 15 residues. CDR3: CASSMGTGGIYGYTF. CDR3 DNA: TGTGCCAGTAGTATGGGGACAGGTGGGATCTATGGCTACACCTTC.

This clone turned up a few times. Here the CDR3 reads CASRKQGMDPLHF. The CDR3 DNA is TGTGCCAGCAGGAAGCAGGGAATGGACCCCCTCCACTTT. The chain employs TRBV6-5 and TRBJ1-6, with a possible D match to TRBD1 (5 bases). In germline, CDR1 is MNHEY, CDR2 SVGAGI. This CDR3 spans 13 amino acids. Trimming pared 6 bases from V and 13 bases from J, leaving 16 bases between.

The chain recombines TRBV27 with TRBJ1-1, with D perhaps matching TRBD1 (6 bases). V lost 6 bases to trimming and J lost 4 bases, with 15 bases between them. Germline assignment: CDR1 MNHEY and CDR2 SMNVEV (reference sequence). The CDR3 length is 14 residues. CDR3 residues: CASSPLQGRTEAFF. The CDR3 DNA sequence: TGTGCCAGCAGCCCCCTACAGGGTCGCACTGAAGCTTTCTTT.

The DNA of the CDR3 is TGTGCCAGCAGTTTGCAGGTTCCTAATGAAAAACTGTTTTTT. Its protein is CASSLQVPNEKLFF. The J gene is TRBJ1-4, the V gene TRBV27; no clear D gene. CDR1 is MNHEY, CDR2 SMNVEV, per germline (reference sequence). The V and J ends lost 3 bases and 3 bases respectively, with 8 bases between them. CDR3 length: 14 amino acids.

This chain links TRBV12-3 or TRBV12-4 with TRBJ2-7; 7 nucleotides match TRBD2. The CDR3 is 13 residues long. After removal of 0 bases from V and 4 bases from J, the junction contained 0 bases not matched to a gene. The CDR3 DNA sequence: TGTGCCAGCAGTTTAGCGGGAGGGTACGAGCAGTACTTC. This codes for CASSLAGGYEQYF.

This clone was counted between two and nine times. The V and J genes are TRBV5-1 and TRBJ2-3, with 9 bases fitting TRBD1. The germline CDR1 and CDR2 sequences are SGHRS and YFSETQ. The J segment lost 11 bases and the V segment lost 4 bases, leaving 11 bases of the junction unmatched. The CDR3 spans 14 residues. DNA for the CDR3: TGCGCCAGCAGCCTCGATACAGGGGGCGCGGGGCAGTATTTT. As protein: CASSLDTGGAGQYF.

CDR3 protein: CASSYPGLANTQYF. The CDR3, as DNA: TGTGCCAGCAGCTACCCGGGACTAGCAAATACGCAGTATTTT. The chain has TRBV5-4 and TRBJ2-3, with 9 bases identical to TRBD2. This CDR3 is built from 14 residues. Trimming at V came to 3 bases and at J to 7 bases, leaving 6 bases not matched to a gene. In germline, CDR1 is SGHNT, CDR2 YYREEE (reference sequence).

The chain is built from TRBV28 and TRBJ1-1; D is undetermined. The length of the CDR3 is 15 residues. Between the trimmed V and J ends, which lost 5 bases and 3 bases, there was a span of 16 bases. Germline V gene lookup returns CDR1 MDHEN and CDR2 SYDVKM. The CDR3 is CASSRPRLEDTEAFF. The CDR3, as DNA: TGTGCCAGCAGTCGCCCTCGATTAGAGGACACTGAAGCTTTCTTT.

The DNA of the CDR3 is TGCGCCAGCAGCCCGGAGGGTTCACCCCTCCACTTT. Translated, it gives CASSPEGSPLHF. The V gene is TRBV5-1, the J gene TRBJ1-6; D gene unclear. Germline loops: CDR1 SGHRS, CDR2 YFSETQ. The V end lost 4 bases, the J end lost 9 bases, and 8 bases lay between the germline ends. The CDR3 length is 12 residues.

The V gene is TRBV11-2, the J gene TRBJ2-7; D is unresolved. In germline, CDR1 is SGHAT, CDR2 FQNNGV. The V end was cut by 4 bases, the J end by 6 bases, with 4 bases between. The CDR3 runs 10 residues. CDR3 sequence reads: CASSSGEQYF. The CDR3 DNA follows: TGTGCCAGCAGCTCGGGCGAGCAGTACTTC.

The V and J genes are TRBV3-1 (or the pseudogene TRBV3-2) and TRBJ2-7; 12 bases agree with TRBD2. Losses at the gene ends were 5 bases for V and 5 bases for J; bases not matched to a gene: 4. Germline V gene sequence: CDR1 LGHDT, CDR2 YNNKEL (reference sequence). The length of the CDR3 is 14 residues. The CDR3 DNA follows: TGTGCCAGCAGCTTACTAGCGGGGGGCCACGAGCAGTACTTC. Translating it yields CASSLLAGGHEQYF.

This chain joins TRBV3-1 (or the pseudogene TRBV3-2) and TRBJ1-4; D may be TRBD1 (5 bases). The CDR3 loop spans 16 amino acids. Germline V lookup: CDR1 LGHDT, CDR2 YNNKEL (reference sequence). Trimming left V 1 base short and J 3 bases short, with 12 bases between. Written as DNA, the CDR3 is TGTGCCAGCAGCCAAGTCCCGCAGGGCGCTAATGAAAAACTGTTTTTT. Protein sequence: CASSQVPQGANEKLFF.

The chain carries TRBV6-5 and TRBJ1-1; TRBD1 aligns across 7 bases. V gave up 6 bases and J gave up 5 bases; unmatched junction bases: 9. Germline V gene lookup returns CDR1 MNHEY and CDR2 SVGAGI. The CDR3 is 14 amino acids. The CDR3 region is CASSERQGGTEAFF. DNA for the CDR3: TGTGCCAGCAGCGAGCGACAGGGTGGGACTGAAGCTTTCTTT.

V gene TRBV2 combines with J gene TRBJ2-5; a possible D gene is TRBD2 (5 bases). Between the trimmed V and J ends, which lost 6 bases and 8 bases, there was a span of 19 bases. This CDR3 is built from 14 residues. Germline V gene sequence: CDR1 SNHLY, CDR2 FYNNEI. The DNA of the CDR3 is TGTGCCAGCAGCCGGGGAGCCAGGAAAGTTACCCAGTACTTC. Encoded protein: CASSRGARKVTQYF.